This T cell receptor beta chain is from a study of early T cells in non-severe SARS-CoV-2 infection. Overall study: With bulk RNA from unsorted whole blood as input, sequencing yielded unpaired chains.

The CDR3 extends over 15 amino acids. Germline lookup yields CDR1 ENHRY and CDR2 SYGVKD. Trimming removed 1 base from V and 0 bases from J; junction bases left unmatched: 2. This clonotype was seen repeatedly, ten times or more. MiXCR, run by TCRdb on the 5' RACE reads, gives a single entry per CDR3 protein. The sample lists some 48,000 distinct CDR3 sequences; roughly 4.5% were seen once. The source is an adult who was a healthcare worker with PCR-confirmed SARS-CoV-2 infection or an uninfected control (not recorded which). The chain carries TRBV10-3 and TRBJ2-7; 8 bases fit TRBD2. Input material: whole blood. In nucleotides, the CDR3 is TGTGCCATCAGTGAGTATGGGACTAGCTCCTACGAGCAGTACTTC. Translating it yields CAISEYGTSSYEQYF.